Each of the 27 T cell receptor beta chains below was sequenced from the same sample in a study of monozygotic twins with inflammatory bowel disease (dated by TCRdb to between 2018 and 2021). The library was generated by 5' RACE. The sample was run on an Illumina HiSeq 2500. Following TCRdb reprocessing, every CDR3 protein sequence forms one entry, and DNA is not provided. This sample's table carries about 380,000 distinct CDR3 sequences. The ten most abundant clones make up just over 2.5% of the sample. The sequenced sample was blood. These receptors all stem from a human donor with ulcerative colitis or Crohn's disease, or a healthy co-twin of an affected twin (not recorded which).

This sequence joins TRBV29-1 and TRBJ2-5; TCRdb outputs TRBD1, but without DNA this stays unchecked. Germline V gene data show CDR1 as SQVTM and CDR2 as ANQGSEA. The CDR3 spans 13 residues. CDR3 sequence reads: CSVEGTDQETQYF.

The chain combines TRBV18 with TRBJ2-7; there is no DNA to check the TCRdb D call of TRBD1. In germline, CDR1 is KGHSH, CDR2 LQKENI. The CDR3 extends over 17 amino acids. The CDR3 loop is CASSPQSLTGATYEQYF.

The genes are TRBV20-1 and TRBJ1-6; TCRdb calls TRBD1, which cannot be checked without DNA. CDR1 DFQATT and CDR2 SNEGSKA come from the germline V gene (reference sequence). CDR3 length equals 16 residues. The CDR3 loop reads CSARDPVQGGNSPLHF.

The genes are TRBV18 and TRBJ2-3; TCRdb gives TRBD1 as the D gene, but with no DNA this cannot be confirmed. Germline CDR1 and CDR2: KGHSH and LQKENI. This CDR3 has 19 amino acids. The CDR3 loop reads CASSPNNVGGTGPFDTQYF.

The rearrangement uses TRBV5-6 and TRBJ2-1; without DNA, the TCRdb call of TRBD2 cannot be checked. The germline V gene encodes CDR1 SGHDT and CDR2 YYEEEE. The CDR3 is 15 amino acids. CDR3: CASSWGLAQYNEQFF.

This chain joins TRBV12-5 and TRBJ2-7. Germline values: CDR1 LGHNT, CDR2 FRNRAP. The CDR3 is 11 residues long. CDR3 sequence: CASGSKYEQYF.

The chain carries TRBV7-9 and TRBJ1-5; the TCRdb D gene call, TRBD1, has no DNA to confirm it. The germline V gene has CDR1 SEHNR and CDR2 FQNEAQ (reference sequence). The CDR3 covers 15 residues. This CDR3 is CASSLGTGGHQPQHF.

V is TRBV6-1 and J is TRBJ2-7. Looked up from germline, CDR1 is MNHNS and CDR2 is SASEGT. This CDR3 is 14 amino acids long. The CDR3 protein is CASSLAGRTYEQYF.

The rearrangement links TRBV20-1 to TRBJ1-5. The CDR3 length is 14 residues. Germline CDR1 reads DFQATT; CDR2 reads SNEGSKA (reference sequence). CDR3 loop: CSATSTAEYQPQHF.

This chain uses TRBV18 with TRBJ2-7; the D call of TRBD1 rests on TCRdb alone, since no DNA is present to check it. From germline, CDR1 is KGHSH and CDR2 LQKENI. The CDR3 has 15 residues. This CDR3 reads CASSPPGTPVYEQYF.

The chain uses TRBV11-2 and TRBJ1-2; TCRdb lists TRBD1, though no DNA is available to test this call. The CDR3 sequence is 20 residues long. Germline CDR1 reads SGHAT; CDR2 reads FQNNGV. CDR3 loop: CASSLVIGLGTDRFWYGYTF.

The CDR3 sequence: CASSYFYTDTQYF. The gene calls are TRBV6-5 and TRBJ2-3. Germline loops: CDR1 MNHEY, CDR2 SVGAGI. The CDR3 has 13 residues.

The chain employs TRBV9 and TRBJ2-5; there is no DNA to check the TCRdb D call of TRBD2. The CDR3 loop spans 16 amino acids. The germline gives CDR1 SGDLS, CDR2 YYNGEE. This chain's CDR3 is CASSVERGGFQETQYF.

This chain links TRBV12-3 or TRBV12-4 with TRBJ1-3. The CDR3 extends over 12 amino acids. The CDR3 sequence is CASRSDGNTIYF.

J is TRBJ2-1 and V is TRBV7-9; as DNA is missing, the TRBD1 call by TCRdb cannot be tested. This CDR3 is built from 16 residues. In germline, CDR1 is SEHNR, CDR2 FQNEAQ (reference sequence). CDR3 in amino acids: CASSALQVGVYNEQFF.

V gene TRBV12-3 or TRBV12-4 combines with J gene TRBJ2-3; TCRdb's D call of TRBD1 is untestable without DNA. The length of the CDR3 is 16 residues. CDR3 residues: CASSPRRKAPADTQYF.

The V and J genes are TRBV19 and TRBJ1-1; TCRdb names TRBD1, which stays unverified in the absence of DNA. This CDR3 comprises 17 residues. Germline CDR1 LNHDA, CDR2 SQIVND (reference sequence). The CDR3 protein is CASPPSGIRGLGTEAFF.

The chain joins TRBV29-1 to TRBJ2-5; TCRdb selects TRBD2, and the lack of DNA leaves this call unchecked. The CDR3 length is 14 residues. CDR1 SQVTM and CDR2 ANQGSEA come from the germline V gene. This chain's CDR3 is CSVETSGGGLTQYF.

The chain combines TRBV6-2 or TRBV6-3 with TRBJ2-1; TCRdb returns TRBD2, unconfirmable since there is no DNA. The CDR3 is made up of 13 amino acids. Germline CDR1 reads MNHEY; CDR2 reads SVGEGT. The CDR3 protein is CASTKSGLNEQFF.

V gene TRBV9 combines with J gene TRBJ2-2; TCRdb's assignment of TRBD1 cannot be checked, as there is no DNA. This CDR3 is built from 18 residues. Germline CDR1 and CDR2: SGDLS and YYNGEE. CDR3 region: CASSVPSRDRGETGELFF.

The chain couples TRBV6-2 or TRBV6-3 to TRBJ2-2. CDR1 and CDR2 from the germline V gene are MNHEY and SVGEGT. This CDR3 comprises 15 residues. The CDR3: CASTGSAFNTGELFF.

This chain links TRBV7-2 with TRBJ1-6; TCRdb calls TRBD1, which cannot be checked without DNA. CDR3 length: 13 residues. Germline V gene data show CDR1 as SGHTA and CDR2 as FQGNSA. The CDR3 is CASSPGQPIPLHF.

The chain is built from TRBV6-4 and TRBJ2-3; TCRdb selects TRBD1, and the lack of DNA leaves this call unchecked. Germline CDR1 is MRHNA and CDR2 is SNTAGT. This CDR3 contains 15 residues. CDR3 sequence reads: CASSEGDRDTDTQYF.

V gene TRBV30 combines with J gene TRBJ2-2; TCRdb reports TRBD1, a call that lacks DNA to check it against. The V gene's germline CDR1 is GTSNPN and CDR2 SVGIG (reference sequence). The CDR3 loop spans 14 amino acids. The CDR3 loop reads CAWRSGIHNGELFF.

The chain employs TRBV18 and TRBJ2-7; TCRdb lists TRBD2, though no DNA is available to test this call. Germline loops: CDR1 KGHSH, CDR2 LQKENI. The CDR3 length is 15 residues. This chain's CDR3 is CASSIRGTANYEQYF.

The rearrangement links TRBV30 to TRBJ2-5. This CDR3 region has 12 residues. The germline V gene has CDR1 GTSNPN and CDR2 SVGIG (reference sequence). The CDR3: CAWRGDQETQYF.

CDR3 sequence: CSARPPGTDTQYF. The genes are TRBV20-1 and TRBJ2-3. CDR1 is DFQATT, CDR2 SNEGSKA, per germline (reference sequence). The CDR3 has 13 residues.